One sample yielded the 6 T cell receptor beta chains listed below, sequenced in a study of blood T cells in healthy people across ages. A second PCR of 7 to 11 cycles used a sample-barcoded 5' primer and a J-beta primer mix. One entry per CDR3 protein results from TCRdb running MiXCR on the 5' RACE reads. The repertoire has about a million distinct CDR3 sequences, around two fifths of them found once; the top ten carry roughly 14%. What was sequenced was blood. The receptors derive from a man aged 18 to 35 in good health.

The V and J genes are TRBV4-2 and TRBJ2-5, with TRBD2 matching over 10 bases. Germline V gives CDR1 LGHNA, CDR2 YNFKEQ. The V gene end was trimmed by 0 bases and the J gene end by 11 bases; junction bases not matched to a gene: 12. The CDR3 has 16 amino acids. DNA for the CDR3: TGTGCCAGCAGCCAAGAGCCTAGCGGGGGCTCCTACGTGCAGTACTTC. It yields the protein CASSQEPSGGSYVQYF.

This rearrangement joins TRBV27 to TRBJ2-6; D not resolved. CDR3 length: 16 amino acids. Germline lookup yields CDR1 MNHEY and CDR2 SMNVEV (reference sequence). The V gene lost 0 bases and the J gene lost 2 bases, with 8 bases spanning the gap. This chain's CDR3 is CASSLSISPGANVLTF. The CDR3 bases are TGTGCCAGCAGTTTATCGATTAGCCCTGGGGCCAACGTCCTGACTTTC.

The CDR3 protein is CASSEKCPTGGDNSPLHF. The CDR3 DNA follows: TGTGCCAGCAGCGAAAAATGCCCTACAGGGGGAGACAATTCACCCCTCCACTTT. V is TRBV21-1 and J is TRBJ1-6; the table gives TRBD1 as D, unverified against the DNA. TRBV21-1 is noted as a pseudogene. The CDR3 is 18 residues long.

As DNA, the CDR3 is TGTGCCAGCAGCTTGGTAGGACAGGGTAACACAGATACGCAGTATTTT. Translated: CASSLVGQGNTDTQYF. V is TRBV5-6 and J is TRBJ2-3; 8 bases agree with TRBD1. J lost 2 bases, V lost 0 bases, and 5 bases had no gene match. This CDR3 spans 16 amino acids. Germline lookup yields CDR1 SGHDT and CDR2 YYEEEE.

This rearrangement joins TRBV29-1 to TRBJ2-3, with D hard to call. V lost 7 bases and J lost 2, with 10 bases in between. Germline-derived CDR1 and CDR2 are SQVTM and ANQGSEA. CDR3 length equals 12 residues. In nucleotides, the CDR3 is TGCAGCGGATGTGAGACCACAGATACGCAGTATTTT. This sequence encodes CSGCETTDTQYF.

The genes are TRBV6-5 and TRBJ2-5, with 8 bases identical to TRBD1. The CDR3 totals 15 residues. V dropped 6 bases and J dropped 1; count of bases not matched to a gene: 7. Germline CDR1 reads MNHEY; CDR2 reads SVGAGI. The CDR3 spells CASRMTGDSQETQYF. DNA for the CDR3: TGTGCCAGCAGAATGACAGGGGACTCCCAAGAGACCCAGTACTTC.